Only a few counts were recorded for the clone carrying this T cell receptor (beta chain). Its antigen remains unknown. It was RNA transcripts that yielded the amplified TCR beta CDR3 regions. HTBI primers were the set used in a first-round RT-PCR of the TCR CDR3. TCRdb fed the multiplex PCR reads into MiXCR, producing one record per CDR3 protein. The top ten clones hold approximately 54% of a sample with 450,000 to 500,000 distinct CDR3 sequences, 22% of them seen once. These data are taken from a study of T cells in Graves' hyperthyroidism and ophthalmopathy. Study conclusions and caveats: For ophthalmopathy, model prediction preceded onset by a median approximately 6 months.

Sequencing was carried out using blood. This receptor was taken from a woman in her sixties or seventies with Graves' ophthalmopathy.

The CDR3 coding sequence is TGCGCCAGCAGCTTCAGCCCAGGGACAGTAAACACCGGGGAGCTGTTTTTT. It codes for CASSFSPGTVNTGELFF. The chain joins TRBV5-1 to TRBJ2-2, with 7 bases that match TRBD1. This CDR3 has 17 amino acids. The germline gives CDR1 SGHRS, CDR2 YFSETQ. V gave up 2 bases and J gave up 2 bases; unmatched junction bases: 9.